The 5 T cell receptor beta chains reported below all come from one sample, sequenced in a study of OX40 agonist ivuxolimab in advanced cancers. Repertoires were generated with immunoSEQ multiplex PCR, while TCRdb's copy carries only in-frame clones and drops some. The profile covers about 48,000 clones, with around 89% appearing a single time and around a third taken by the ten largest. The sequences come from CD4+ or CD8+ T cells sorted from blood, collected in a trial of the OX40 agonist ivuxolimab. The receptors originated from an adult with an advanced solid tumor such as melanoma, head and neck, liver or kidney cancer.

The V gene is TRBV7-9, the J gene TRBJ2-3; 12 bases line up with TRBD2. The CDR3 spans 18 residues. Unmatched junction bases numbered 7, after V lost 1 base and J lost 2 bases. CDR1 and CDR2 (germline): SEHNR, FQNEAQ (reference sequence). In DNA, the CDR3 is TGTGCCAGCAGCTTAGACGGACTAGCGGGGAGAATCACAGATACGCAGTATTTT. Translated, it gives CASSLDGLAGRITDTQYF.

J is TRBJ1-1 and V is TRBV19; no reliable D call. Germline V gives CDR1 LNHDA, CDR2 SQIVND (reference sequence). The CDR3 has 15 amino acids. Trimming removed 1 base from V and 5 bases from J, with 14 bases in between. The CDR3 region is CASSIGLLGGTEAFF. CDR3 DNA sequence: TGTGCCAGTAGTATAGGCTTACTCGGAGGAACTGAAGCTTTCTTT.

This clone showed up just once. This chain uses TRBV14 with TRBJ1-4, with TRBD1 as a possible D gene (6 bases). V gave up 0 bases and J gave up 2 bases, with 10 bases separating them. CDR3 length equals 16 residues. In germline, CDR1 is SGHDN, CDR2 FVKESK. The CDR3 protein is CASSQDVTGTNEKLFF. CDR3 nucleotides: TGTGCCAGCAGCCAAGATGTCACAGGGACTAATGAAAAACTGTTTTTT.

The chain recombines TRBV29-1 with TRBJ2-1; 12 positions match TRBD1. The germline CDR1 and CDR2 sequences are SQVTM and ANQGSEA. This CDR3 comprises 13 residues. V was pared by 6 bases and J by 8 bases, with 5 bases of the junction left unmatched. Here the CDR3 reads CSVTGTGGYEQFF. The CDR3 DNA reads as TGCAGCGTCACCGGGACAGGGGGCTATGAGCAGTTCTTC.

The genes are TRBV5-8 and TRBJ2-3; 8 bases are shared with TRBD1. This CDR3 comprises 16 residues. After removal of 0 bases from V and 0 bases from J, the junction contained 3 bases not matched to a gene. Germline loops: CDR1 SGHTS, CDR2 YDEGEE. The CDR3 nucleotides are TGTGCCAGCAGCTTGGGACAGGGGATTAGCACAGATACGCAGTATTTT. Its protein is CASSLGQGISTDTQYF.